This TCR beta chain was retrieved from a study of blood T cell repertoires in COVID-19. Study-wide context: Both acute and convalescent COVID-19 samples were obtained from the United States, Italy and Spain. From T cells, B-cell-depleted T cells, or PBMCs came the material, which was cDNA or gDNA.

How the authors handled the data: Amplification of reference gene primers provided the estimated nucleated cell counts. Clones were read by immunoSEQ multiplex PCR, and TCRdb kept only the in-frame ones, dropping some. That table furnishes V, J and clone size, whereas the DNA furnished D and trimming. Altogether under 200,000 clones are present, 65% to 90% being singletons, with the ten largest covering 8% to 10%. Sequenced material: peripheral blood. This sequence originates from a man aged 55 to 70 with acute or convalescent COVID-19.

The CDR3 loop is CASGPSSEREQFF. The CDR3 coding sequence is TGTGCTAGTGGTCCCTCCTCCGAACGGGAGCAGTTCTTC. The J gene is TRBJ2-1, the V gene TRBV12-5; no clear D gene. CDR1 and CDR2 (germline): LGHNT, FRNRAP. This CDR3 is built from 13 residues. The germline V and J ends were trimmed by 5 bases and 10 bases, with 15 bases remaining between them.